This is a list of T cell receptor beta chains from one sample in a study of T cell repertoires in cytomegalovirus infection. One entry per CDR3 protein, called by TCRdb with MiXCR from the reads. This sample has some 800,000 distinct CDR3 sequences, with roughly 28% found just once. Which antigens these TCRs recognize remains unknown. The sequencing used cultured CD8+ T cells from PBMCs, collected from culture after CMV antigen stimulation. These receptor sequences come from a human donor in good health (CMV status not recorded). Some clones in this sample may be carry-over from other donors' samples. Both conserved end residues are part of each CDR3. The D gene is left open where the match is weak. Size values are once, few and many counts, or a class for expanded clones, and some rows have none.

v_call: TRBV11-3
clone_size: few
j_call: TRBJ2-3
d_call: .
cdr3_aa: CASSLLTRSDTQYF
cdr3_nt: TGTGCCAGCAGCTTATTGACCCGATCGGATACGCAGTATTTT

v_call: TRBV5-1
clone_size: .
j_call: TRBJ2-3
d_call: TRBD1
cdr3_aa: CASQGGTGTDTQYF
cdr3_nt: TGCGCCAGTCAAGGGGGCACAGGCACAGATACGCAGTATTTT

v_call: TRBV5-6
clone_size: .
j_call: TRBJ1-5
d_call: TRBD1
cdr3_aa: CASSSGGISNQPQHF
cdr3_nt: TGTGCCAGCAGCTCAGGGGGGATCAGCAATCAGCCCCAGCATTTT

v_call: TRBV20-1
clone_size: .
j_call: TRBJ1-1
d_call: TRBD1
cdr3_aa: CSARLRSGGTEAFF
cdr3_nt: TGCAGTGCTAGACTCCGTTCAGGGGGTACTGAAGCTTTCTTT

v_call: TRBV6-6
clone_size: .
j_call: TRBJ2-1
d_call: .
cdr3_aa: CASSSPIGTRDFYNEQFF
cdr3_nt: TGTGCCAGCTCGAGCCCCATAGGCACAAGGGATTTCTACAATGAGCAGTTCTTC

v_call: TRBV7-9
clone_size: .
j_call: TRBJ2-7
d_call: .
cdr3_aa: CASSSEGSFSEQYF
cdr3_nt: TGTGCCAGCAGTAGCGAGGGTTCCTTCTCCGAGCAGTACTTC

v_call: TRBV4-1
clone_size: .
j_call: TRBJ2-1
d_call: TRBD2
cdr3_aa: CASSQPLAGNEQFF
cdr3_nt: TGCGCCAGCAGCCAACCCCTAGCGGGGAATGAGCAGTTCTTC

v_call: TRBV5-4
clone_size: .
j_call: TRBJ2-1
d_call: .
cdr3_aa: CASSLVGYSYNEQFF
cdr3_nt: TGTGCCAGCAGCTTGGTTGGGTACTCCTACAATGAGCAGTTCTTC

v_call: TRBV19
clone_size: .
j_call: TRBJ1-2
d_call: TRBD1
cdr3_aa: CASSMTGVLDGYTF
cdr3_nt: TGTGCCAGTAGTATGACAGGGGTACTGGATGGCTACACCTTC

v_call: TRBV5-4
clone_size: few
j_call: TRBJ1-5
d_call: TRBD1
cdr3_aa: CASSLDGDRHENQPQHF
cdr3_nt: TGTGCCAGCAGCTTGGATGGGGACAGGCACGAAAATCAGCCCCAGCATTTT